A selection of T cell receptor beta chains follows, all from one sample in a study of blood T cell repertoires in COVID-19. The protocol was immunoSEQ multiplex PCR, while the TCRdb copy is restricted to in-frame clones and leaves out a portion. The sample has around 70,000 clones, around four fifths seen once. Sequenced sample: peripheral blood. These receptors all come from a woman aged 45-59 years with acute or convalescent COVID-19. Each CDR3 is given with its conserved first and last residue. A D gene is named only where the DNA matches it firmly. Not all rows give a size; the values are once, few, many and, for expanded clones, a class.

j_gene,abundance,v_gene,d_gene,len,CDR3aa,CDR3nt
TRBJ2-1,-,TRBV9,TRBD2,17,CASSVFGKTSGYNEQFF,TGTGCCAGCAGCGTCTTTGGAAAGACTAGCGGATACAATGAGCAGTTCTTC
TRBJ2-6,-,TRBV2,-,15,CASTGGGTGANVLTF,TGTGCCAGCACCGGTGGGGGGACCGGGGCCAACGTCCTGACTTTC
TRBJ2-5,-,TRBV3-1/TRBV3-2,-,14,CASTKQGSGETQYF,TGTGCCAGCACCAAACAGGGTTCGGGAGAGACCCAGTACTTC
TRBJ2-7,few,TRBV7-2,TRBD1,16,CASSSGWDRETYEQYF,TGTGCCAGCAGCTCCGGATGGGACAGGGAGACCTACGAGCAGTACTTC
TRBJ2-7,-,TRBV6-2/TRBV6-3,TRBD1,16,CASSYEWTGVPHEQYF,TGTGCCAGCAGTTACGAATGGACAGGGGTTCCCCACGAGCAGTACTTC
TRBJ1-3,-,TRBV4-2,TRBD1,14,CASSHEGQGSTIYF,TGTGCCAGCAGTCATGAAGGACAGGGTAGCACCATATATTTT
TRBJ1-2,-,TRBV6-6,TRBD1,15,CASRTDRGLDYGYTF,TGTGCCAGCAGGACGGACAGGGGGCTCGACTATGGCTACACCTTC
TRBJ2-1,-,TRBV6-1,TRBD2,17,CASRETSGGVHHNEQFF,TGTGCCAGCAGGGAAACTAGCGGGGGGGTCCACCACAATGAGCAGTTCTTC
TRBJ2-1,-,TRBV7-2,TRBD2,17,CASSFLAGVSSYNEQFF,TGTGCCAGCAGCTTTCTAGCGGGGGTCAGCTCCTACAATGAGCAGTTCTTC
TRBJ1-1,-,TRBV7-2,-,14,CASSFGGTNTEAFF,TGTGCCAGCAGCTTTGGAGGCACGAACACTGAAGCTTTCTTT
TRBJ1-6,-,TRBV2,-,13,CASSDPGDSPLHF,TGTGCCAGCAGTGATCCCGGGGATTCACCCCTCCACTTT
TRBJ2-1,-,TRBV24-1,TRBD2,15,CATSRLAASYNEQFF,TGTGCCACCAGCCGACTAGCGGCCTCCTACAATGAGCAGTTCTTC
TRBJ2-5,-,TRBV2,TRBD1,12,CASSGQGETQYF,TGTGCCAGCAGTGGACAGGGGGAGACCCAGTACTTC